Following are 5 T cell receptor beta chains from one sample sequenced in a study of T-cell memory formation after mild COVID-19. TCRdb re-analysed the 5' RACE reads in MiXCR, keeping a single row per CDR3 protein. The sample contains approximately 340,000 distinct CDR3 sequences, over 10% of which appear only once. Sequencing used PBMCs or a T cell subset sorted from them (not recorded which). Source of these receptors: a man aged 18 to 30 who had mild COVID-19 (a few samples of this study predate the infection). Cell type and time point are not known.

This clonotype occurred a few times. The chain uses TRBV7-8 and TRBJ1-2; a possible D gene is TRBD1 (6 bases). The ends were cut back, 1 base at V and 2 bases at J, with 17 bases in the middle. This CDR3 comprises 17 residues. Germline assignment: CDR1 SGHVS and CDR2 FQNEAQ. The DNA for the CDR3 is TGTGCCAGCAGCTTAGAGGTTAGGGACATAGGGAACTATGGCTACACCTTC. Translation: CASSLEVRDIGNYGYTF.

This clonotype has only a few counts. The rearrangement links TRBV18 to TRBJ2-5; 8 nucleotides match TRBD1. CDR3 length: 16 amino acids. Losses at the gene ends were 4 bases for V and 0 bases for J; bases not matched to a gene: 7. Germline V lookup: CDR1 KGHSH, CDR2 LQKENI. The CDR3 here is CASSRYRGSHQETQYF. CDR3 bases: TGTGCCAGCTCACGTTACAGGGGGTCCCACCAAGAGACCCAGTACTTC.

This clonotype was observed at least ten times. For the CDR3, the DNA is TGTGCCAGCGCCAACAGGGTCCAGCCCCAGCATTTT. It codes for CASANRVQPQHF. The chain uses TRBV6-2 or TRBV6-3 and TRBJ1-5, with a possible D match to TRBD1 (6 bases). The V end was cut by 8 bases, the J end by 7 bases, with 12 bases between. The CDR3 length is 12 residues. Germline CDR1 is MNHEY and CDR2 is SVGEGT.

This chain connects TRBV7-2 to TRBJ1-1; 8 bases are a match to TRBD1. V was pared by 4 bases and J by 0 bases, with 1 base of the junction left unmatched. The CDR3 covers 14 residues. Germline CDR1 is SGHTA and CDR2 is FQGNSA. The CDR3 is CASSWGQVNTEAFF. As DNA, the CDR3 is TGTGCCAGCAGCTGGGGACAGGTGAACACTGAAGCTTTCTTT.

This chain connects TRBV11-1 to TRBJ2-1, with D tentatively TRBD1 (5 bases). With 5 bases removed from V and 4 bases from J, the gap between germline ends came to 12 bases. The V gene's germline CDR1 is SGHAT and CDR2 FQDESV (reference sequence). The CDR3 has 14 amino acids. CDR3 DNA sequence: TGTGCCAGCAGCAACCCGACAGAGTACAATGAGCAGTTCTTC. It translates to CASSNPTEYNEQFF.